In its sample, the clone carrying this TCR beta chain was seen once. Its antigen is undetermined. These data come from a study of cytomegalovirus exposure and HLA in healthy donors. In the study overall: A prior analysis found 117 million unique TCR beta sequences from around 180 million T cells. As released early, the data held some 80 million unique TCRs from HLA-typed donors. Findings and caveats of the study: Roughly uniform depth of sequencing across donors was assumed in presence/absence analyses. In a later analysis, DRB1 alleles had the most associated TCRs; HLA-C alleles the fewest.

V lost 7 bases and J lost 8; bases outside the gene matches: 13. CDR1 and CDR2 from the germline V gene are MDHEN and SYDVKM. The CDR3 length is 14 residues. It was with 60 Vbeta and 13 Jbeta primers that the PCR ran. Libraries were prepared by immunoSEQ multiplex PCR; TCRdb keeps only in-frame clonotypes and omits some of them. The sample shows more than 75,000 clones, approximately 84% of them seen only once. The chain combines TRBV28 with TRBJ2-7, with 8 bases that match TRBD1. The origin of this receptor is a woman aged 18-29 years in good health and CMV-seropositive. The sequenced sample consisted of PBMCs. CDR3: CASIGGQGGLKQYF. The CDR3 coding sequence is TGTGCCAGCATTGGAGGACAGGGAGGATTAAAGCAGTACTTC.